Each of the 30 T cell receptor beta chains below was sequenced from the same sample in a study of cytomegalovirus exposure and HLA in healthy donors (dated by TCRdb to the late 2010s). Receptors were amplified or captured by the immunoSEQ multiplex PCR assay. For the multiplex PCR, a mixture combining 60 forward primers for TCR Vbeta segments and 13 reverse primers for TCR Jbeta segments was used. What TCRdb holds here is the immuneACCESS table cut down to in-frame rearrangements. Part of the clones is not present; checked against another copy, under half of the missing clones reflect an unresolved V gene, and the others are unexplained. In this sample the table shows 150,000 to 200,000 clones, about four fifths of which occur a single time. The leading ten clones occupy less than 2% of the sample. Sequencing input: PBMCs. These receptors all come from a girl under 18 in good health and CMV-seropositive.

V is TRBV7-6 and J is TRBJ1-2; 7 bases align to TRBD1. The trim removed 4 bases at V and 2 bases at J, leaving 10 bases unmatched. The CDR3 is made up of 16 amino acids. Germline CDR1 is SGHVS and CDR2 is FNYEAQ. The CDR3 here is CASSSTPKTGNYGYTF. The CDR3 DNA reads TGTGCCAGCAGCTCCACCCCTAAGACAGGGAACTATGGCTACACCTTC.

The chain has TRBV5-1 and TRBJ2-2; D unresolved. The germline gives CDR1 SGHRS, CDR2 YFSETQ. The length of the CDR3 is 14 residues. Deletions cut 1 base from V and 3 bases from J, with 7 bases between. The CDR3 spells CASSLLEHTGELFF. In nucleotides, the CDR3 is TGCGCCAGCAGCTTGTTAGAGCACACCGGGGAGCTGTTTTTT.

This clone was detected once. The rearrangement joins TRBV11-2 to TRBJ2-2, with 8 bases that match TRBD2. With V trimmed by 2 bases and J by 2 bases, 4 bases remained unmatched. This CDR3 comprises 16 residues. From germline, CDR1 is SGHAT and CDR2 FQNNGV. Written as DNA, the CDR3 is TGTGCCAGCAGCTTATCGCGGGGGGCTAACACCGGGGAGCTGTTTTTT. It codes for CASSLSRGANTGELFF. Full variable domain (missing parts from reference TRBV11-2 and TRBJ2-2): EAGVAQSPRYKIIEKRQSVAFWCNPISGHATLYWYQQILGQGPKLLIQFQNNGVVDDSQLPKDRFSAERLKGVDSTLKIQPAKLEDSAVYLCASSLSRGANTGELFFGEGSRLTVL.

The CDR3 spells CASSSDGGGWETQYF. The CDR3 coding sequence is TGTGCCAGCAGTTCAGACGGGGGAGGGTGGGAGACCCAGTACTTC. The V call is TRBV25-1, the J call TRBJ2-5, with TRBD2 matching 7 bases. CDR3 size: 15 residues. Germline trimming cut 5 bases from V and 5 bases from J; bases unmatched to any gene: 11. Germline CDR1 MGHDK, CDR2 SYGVNS.

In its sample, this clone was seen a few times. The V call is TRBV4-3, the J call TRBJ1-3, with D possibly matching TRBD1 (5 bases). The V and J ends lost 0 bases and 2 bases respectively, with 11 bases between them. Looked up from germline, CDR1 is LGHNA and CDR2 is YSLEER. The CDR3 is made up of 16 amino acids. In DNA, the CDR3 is TGCGCCAGCAGCCAAGAACAGGCTCGTCCTGGAAACACCATATATTTT. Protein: CASSQEQARPGNTIYF.

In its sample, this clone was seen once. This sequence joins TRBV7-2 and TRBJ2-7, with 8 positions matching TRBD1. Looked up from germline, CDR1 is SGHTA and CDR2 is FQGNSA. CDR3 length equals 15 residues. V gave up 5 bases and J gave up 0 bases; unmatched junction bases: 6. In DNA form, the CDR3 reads TGTGCCAGCAGCCTGGTGACAGGGGCCTCCTACGAGCAGTACTTC. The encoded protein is CASSLVTGASYEQYF.

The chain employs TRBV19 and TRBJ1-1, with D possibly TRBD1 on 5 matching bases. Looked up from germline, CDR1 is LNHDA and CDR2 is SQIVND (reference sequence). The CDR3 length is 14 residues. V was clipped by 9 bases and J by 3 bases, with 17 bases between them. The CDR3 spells CARLRREGDTEAFF. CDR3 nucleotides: TGTGCCAGACTTCGACGAGAAGGGGACACTGAAGCTTTCTTT.

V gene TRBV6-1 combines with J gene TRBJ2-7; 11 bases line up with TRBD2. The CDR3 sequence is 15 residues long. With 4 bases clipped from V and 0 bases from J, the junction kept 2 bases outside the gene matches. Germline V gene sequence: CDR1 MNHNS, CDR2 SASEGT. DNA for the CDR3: TGTGCCAGCAGTGCTAGCGGGGGGAGCTCCTACGAGCAGTACTTC. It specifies CASSASGGSSYEQYF.

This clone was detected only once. CDR3 loop: CATREGSNTEAFF. As DNA, the CDR3 is TGCGCCACCCGGGAAGGGTCTAACACTGAAGCTTTCTTT. This chain uses TRBV10-1 with TRBJ1-1; D is unclear. The CDR3 contains 13 residues. The V gene lost 10 bases and the J gene lost 2 bases, with 14 bases spanning the gap. Germline V gives CDR1 WNHNN, CDR2 SYGVQD (reference sequence).

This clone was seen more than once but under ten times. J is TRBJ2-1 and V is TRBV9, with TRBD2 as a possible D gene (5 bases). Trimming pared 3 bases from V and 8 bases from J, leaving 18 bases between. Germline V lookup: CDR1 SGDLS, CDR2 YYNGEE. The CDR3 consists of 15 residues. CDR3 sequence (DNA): TGTGCCAGCAGCGGTGGGAGTAGCGTGGGCGATGAGCAGTTCTTC. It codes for CASSGGSSVGDEQFF.

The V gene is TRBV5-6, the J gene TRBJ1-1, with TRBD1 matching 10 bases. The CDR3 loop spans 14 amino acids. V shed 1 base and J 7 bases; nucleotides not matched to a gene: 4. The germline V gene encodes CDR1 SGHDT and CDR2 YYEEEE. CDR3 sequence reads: CASSLSGQGNEAFF. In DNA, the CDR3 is TGTGCCAGCAGCTTGTCGGGACAGGGGAATGAAGCTTTCTTT.

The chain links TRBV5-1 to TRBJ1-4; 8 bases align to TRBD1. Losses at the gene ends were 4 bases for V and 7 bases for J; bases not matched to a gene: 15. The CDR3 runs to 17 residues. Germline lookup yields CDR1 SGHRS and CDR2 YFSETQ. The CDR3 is CASSPRALQGGVEKLFF. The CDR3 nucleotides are TGCGCCAGCAGCCCCAGAGCATTACAGGGGGGCGTTGAAAAACTGTTTTTT.

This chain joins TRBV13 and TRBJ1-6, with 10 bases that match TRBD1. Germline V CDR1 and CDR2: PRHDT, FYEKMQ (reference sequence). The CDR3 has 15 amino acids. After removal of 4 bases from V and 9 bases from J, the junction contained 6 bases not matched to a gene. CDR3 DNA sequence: TGTGCCAGCAGCTCATACGGACAGGGGGGTTCACCCCTCCACTTT. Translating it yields CASSSYGQGGSPLHF.

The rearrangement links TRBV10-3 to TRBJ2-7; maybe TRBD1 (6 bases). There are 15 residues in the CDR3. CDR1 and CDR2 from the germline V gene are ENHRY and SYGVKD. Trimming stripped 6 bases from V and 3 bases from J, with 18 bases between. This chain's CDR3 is CAISDTGSGHYEQYF. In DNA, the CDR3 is TGTGCCATCAGCGACACAGGGTCCGGACACTACGAGCAGTACTTC.

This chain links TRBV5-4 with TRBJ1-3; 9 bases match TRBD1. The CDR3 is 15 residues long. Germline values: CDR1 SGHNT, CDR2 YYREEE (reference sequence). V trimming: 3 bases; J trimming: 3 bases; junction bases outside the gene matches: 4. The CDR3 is CASSYGTGHGNTIYF. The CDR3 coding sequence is TGTGCCAGCAGCTACGGGACAGGGCATGGAAACACCATATATTTT.

The CDR3 spells CASSLEGGISQYF. The CDR3 DNA reads TGTGCCAGCAGCCTCGAGGGCGGGATATCCCAGTACTTC. V and J are TRBV7-7 and TRBJ2-5; weak D call: TRBD2 (6 bases). V shed 5 bases and J shed 9 bases, with 16 bases lying between them. Germline V gene lookup returns CDR1 SSHAT and CDR2 FNYEAQ (reference sequence). The CDR3 is 13 residues long.

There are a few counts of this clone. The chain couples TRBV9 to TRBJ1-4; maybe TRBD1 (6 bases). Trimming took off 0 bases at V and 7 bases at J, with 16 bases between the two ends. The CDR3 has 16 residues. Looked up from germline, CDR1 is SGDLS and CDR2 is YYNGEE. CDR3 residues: CASSVAPGQSGEKLFF. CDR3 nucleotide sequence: TGTGCCAGCAGCGTAGCCCCGGGACAAAGTGGTGAAAAACTGTTTTTT.

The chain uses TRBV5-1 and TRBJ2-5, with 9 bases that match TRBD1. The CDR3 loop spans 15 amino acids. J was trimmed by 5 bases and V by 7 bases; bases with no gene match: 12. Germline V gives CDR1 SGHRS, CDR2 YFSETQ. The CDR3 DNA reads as TGCGCCAGCCGGCACCGGGACAGGGCTTCGGAGACCCAGTACTTC. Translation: CASRHRDRASETQYF. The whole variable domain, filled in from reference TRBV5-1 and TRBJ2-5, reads KAGVTQTPRYLIKTRGQQVTLSCSPISGHRSVSWYQQTPGQGLQFLFEYFSETQRNKGNFPGRFSGRQFSNSRSEMNVSTLELGDSALYLCASRHRDRASETQYFGPGTRLLVL.

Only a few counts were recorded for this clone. In DNA form, the CDR3 reads TGCAGCGTTGATCTCAGTCACACTGAAGCTTTCTTT. Protein: CSVDLSHTEAFF. The chain combines TRBV29-1 with TRBJ1-1; no definite D call. The CDR3 runs to 12 residues. Germline V gene sequence: CDR1 SQVTM, CDR2 ANQGSEA. V lost 3 bases to trimming and J lost 3 bases, with 8 bases between them.

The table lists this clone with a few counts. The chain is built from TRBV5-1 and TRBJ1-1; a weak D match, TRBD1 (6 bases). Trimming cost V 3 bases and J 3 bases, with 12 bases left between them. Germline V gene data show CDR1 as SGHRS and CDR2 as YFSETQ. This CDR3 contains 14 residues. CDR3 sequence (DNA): TGCGCCAGCAGCTCTGGGGGCACGGACACTGAAGCTTTCTTT. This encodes CASSSGGTDTEAFF.

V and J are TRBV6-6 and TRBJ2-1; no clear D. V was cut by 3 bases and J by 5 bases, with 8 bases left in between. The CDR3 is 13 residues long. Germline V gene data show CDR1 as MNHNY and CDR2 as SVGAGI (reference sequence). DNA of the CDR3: TGTGCCAGCAGTTATACGGTAAACAATGAGCAGTTCTTC. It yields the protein CASSYTVNNEQFF.

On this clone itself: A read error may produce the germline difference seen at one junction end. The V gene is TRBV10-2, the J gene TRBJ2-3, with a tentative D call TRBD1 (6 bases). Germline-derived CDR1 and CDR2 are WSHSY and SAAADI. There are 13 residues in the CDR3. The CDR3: CASSEAETGNEGF. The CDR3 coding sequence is TGCGCCAGCAGTGAGGCTGAGACAGGAAACGAGGGCTTT.

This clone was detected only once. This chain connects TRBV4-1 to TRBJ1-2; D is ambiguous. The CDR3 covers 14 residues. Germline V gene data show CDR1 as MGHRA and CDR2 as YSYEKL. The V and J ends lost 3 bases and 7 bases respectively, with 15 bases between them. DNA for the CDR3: TGCGCCAGCAGCCATCAACCTCGAGGGATTGGCTACACCTTC. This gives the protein CASSHQPRGIGYTF.

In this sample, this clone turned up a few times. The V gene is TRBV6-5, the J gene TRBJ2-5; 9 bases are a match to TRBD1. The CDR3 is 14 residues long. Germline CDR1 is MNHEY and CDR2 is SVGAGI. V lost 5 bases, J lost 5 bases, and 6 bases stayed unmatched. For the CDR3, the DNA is TGTGCCAGCAGTGCCGGACAGGGGTGGGAGACCCAGTACTTC. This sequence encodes CASSAGQGWETQYF.

The CDR3 nucleotides read TGTGCCAGCAGCCCGTCGGAGGGAGGGAACACTGAAGCTTTCTTT. The encoded protein is CASSPSEGGNTEAFF. J is TRBJ1-1 and V is TRBV7-2; D uncertain. Per germline, CDR1 SGHTA and CDR2 FQGNSA. Trimming took 5 bases from V and 1 from J, leaving 14 bases between them. The CDR3 runs 15 residues.

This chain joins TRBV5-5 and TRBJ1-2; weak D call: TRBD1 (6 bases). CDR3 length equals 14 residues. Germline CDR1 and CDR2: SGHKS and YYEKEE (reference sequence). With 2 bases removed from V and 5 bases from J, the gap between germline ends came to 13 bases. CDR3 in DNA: TGTGCCAGCAGCTTCTATACAGGGAGTTATGGCTACACCTTC. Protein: CASSFYTGSYGYTF.

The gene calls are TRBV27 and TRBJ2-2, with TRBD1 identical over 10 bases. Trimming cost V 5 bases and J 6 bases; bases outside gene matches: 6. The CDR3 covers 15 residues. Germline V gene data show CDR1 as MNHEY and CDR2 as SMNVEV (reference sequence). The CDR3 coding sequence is TGTGCCAGCAGTGCCCGACAGGGGGCGTCCGGGGAGCTGTTTTTT. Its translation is CASSARQGASGELFF.

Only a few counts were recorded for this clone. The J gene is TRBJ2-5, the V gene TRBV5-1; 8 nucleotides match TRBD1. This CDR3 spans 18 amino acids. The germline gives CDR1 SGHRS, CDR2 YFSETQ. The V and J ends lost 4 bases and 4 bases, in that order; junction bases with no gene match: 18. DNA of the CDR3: TGCGCCAGCAGCACACCCCCGGGGGTCAGGGGGCTACGAGAGACCCAGTACTTC. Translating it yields CASSTPPGVRGLRETQYF.

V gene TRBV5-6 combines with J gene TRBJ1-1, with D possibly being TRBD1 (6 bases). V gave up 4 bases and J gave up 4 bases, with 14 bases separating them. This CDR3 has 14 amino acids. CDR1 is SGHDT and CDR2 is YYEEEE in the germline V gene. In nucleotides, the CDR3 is TGTGCCAGCAGCGGGGGCCGGGTGGGCACTGAAGCTTTCTTT. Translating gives CASSGGRVGTEAFF.

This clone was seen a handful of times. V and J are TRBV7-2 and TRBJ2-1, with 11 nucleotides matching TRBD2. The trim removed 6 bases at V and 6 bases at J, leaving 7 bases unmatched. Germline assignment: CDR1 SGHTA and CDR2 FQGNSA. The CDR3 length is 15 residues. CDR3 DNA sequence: TGTGCCAGCAGTTTCGGGACTAGCGGATCCAATGAGCAGTTCTTC. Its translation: CASSFGTSGSNEQFF.